A selection of T cell receptor beta chains follows, all from one sample in a study of cytomegalovirus exposure and HLA in healthy donors. Generated by immunoSEQ multiplex PCR, the TCRdb table keeps only in-frame clones and is missing some. Altogether hundreds of thousands of clones are present, roughly 84% being singletons, with the ten largest covering about an eighth. Sample: PBMCs. These receptors came from a woman in her twenties or thirties in good health and CMV-seropositive. CDR3s include the opening cysteine and the closing phenylalanine or tryptophan. D genes are given only for firm matches. The size entry is marked missing in some rows and otherwise reads once, few, many or a size class.

v_gene	d_gene	j_gene	abundance	CDR3nt	CDR3aa
TRBV6-1	-	TRBJ1-5	-	TGTGCCAGCAGTGCCCAACCTTTATCTCCCTTCAATCAGCCCCAGCATTTT	CASSAQPLSPFNQPQHF
TRBV6-1	-	TRBJ2-5	-	TGTGCCAGCAGTGAACACCCGACGGACAGATTGGTGACCCAGTACTTC	CASSEHPTDRLVTQYF
TRBV6-5	-	TRBJ2-6	-	TGTGCCAGCAGCCGCTCTGGGGCCAACGTCCTGACTTTC	CASSRSGANVLTF
TRBV27	-	TRBJ2-3	-	TGTGCCAGCAGTTCGACACCGGGCAGGGCAGGGAGCAGCACAGATACGCAGTATTTT	CASSSTPGRAGSSTDTQYF
TRBV5-1	TRBD2	TRBJ2-5	-	TGCGCCAGCAGTCACCGCGCGGGAGAAGAGACCCAGTACTTC	CASSHRAGEETQYF
TRBV19	TRBD1	TRBJ1-5	-	TGTGGAACGACAGGGGATAGCAATCAGCCCCAGCATTTT	CGTTGDSNQPQHF
TRBV28	-	TRBJ1-2	-	TGTGCCAGCAGTTTAACTCAGAGTTATGGCTACACCTTC	CASSLTQSYGYTF
TRBV6-5	-	TRBJ2-3	-	TGTGCCAGCAGTTACGGACTGCCTAGCACAGATACGCAGTATTTT	CASSYGLPSTDTQYF
TRBV30	-	TRBJ1-1	-	TGTGCCTGGATGGCCCAAACTGAAGCTTTCTTT	CAWMAQTEAFF
TRBV18	-	TRBJ2-1	-	TGTGCCAGCTCACCCGGAGCCACGCGGAACAATGAGCAGTTCTTC	CASSPGATRNNEQFF
TRBV6-5	TRBD2	TRBJ2-7	once	TGTGCCAGCAGCCCGGGACTAGCGGGCCCCTACGAGCAGTACTTC	CASSPGLAGPYEQYF
TRBV27	-	TRBJ2-5	-	TGTGCCAGCAGGGATCGATTCCCCCAAGAGACCCAGTACTTC	CASRDRFPQETQYF
TRBV12-5	-	TRBJ2-7	-	TGTGCTAGTGGTTTGGTAGTCGGATCCAGGGGAAGCTACGAGCAGTACTTC	CASGLVVGSRGSYEQYF
TRBV6-1	-	TRBJ2-7	-	TGTGCCAGCAGTGAAGGGCAGGCCTCCTACGAGCAGTACTTC	CASSEGQASYEQYF
TRBV19	TRBD2	TRBJ2-2	-	TGTGCCAGTACCCCGGGGGAGGGGATCGGGGAGCTGTTTTTT	CASTPGEGIGELFF
TRBV2	-	TRBJ2-2	-	TGTGCCAACGACTTGAGAACCGGGGAGCTGTTTTTT	CANDLRTGELFF
TRBV5-1	TRBD1	TRBJ2-7	once	TGCGCCAGCAGCGTGACAGGGTTGAGGGACGAGCAGTACTTC	CASSVTGLRDEQYF